Below are 10 T cell receptor beta chains sequenced from a single sample in a study of T-cell memory formation after mild COVID-19. Using its own MiXCR run on the 5' RACE reads, TCRdb lists one record per CDR3 protein. Among roughly 200,000 distinct CDR3 sequences, more than 8% were seen once, and the ten largest hold roughly 4%. The specimen sequenced was PBMCs or a T cell subset sorted from them (not recorded which). The receptors shown here come from a man between 18 and 35 years old who had mild COVID-19 (a few samples of this study predate the infection). Cell type and time point are not known.

The chain uses TRBV5-4 and TRBJ2-5; perhaps TRBD1 as D (6 bases). The ends were cut back, 6 bases at V and 1 base at J, with 16 bases in the middle. This CDR3 has 15 amino acids. Germline values: CDR1 SGHNT, CDR2 YYREEE (reference sequence). For the CDR3, the DNA is TGTGCCAGCACTTTTAGGGCAGGGGCCCAAGAGACCCAGTACTTC. It encodes CASTFRAGAQETQYF.

The chain recombines TRBV5-1 with TRBJ2-5; D is unresolved. The CDR3 length is 12 residues. Trimming took 4 bases from V and 5 from J, leaving 9 bases between them. The germline V gene encodes CDR1 SGHRS and CDR2 YFSETQ. Here the CDR3 DNA reads TGCGCCAGCAGCGAGGAGCGCGAGACCCAGTACTTC. Its protein product is CASSEERETQYF.

This chain uses TRBV7-2 with TRBJ2-1; 7 positions match TRBD1. The length of the CDR3 is 14 residues. Per germline, CDR1 SGHTA and CDR2 FQGNSA. Germline trimming cut 5 bases from V and 9 bases from J; bases unmatched to any gene: 10. The CDR3 sequence is CASSPTGTVGEQFF. CDR3 DNA sequence: TGTGCCAGCAGCCCCACCGGGACAGTGGGTGAGCAGTTCTTC.

The V gene is TRBV7-2, the J gene TRBJ2-7; no firm D call. CDR1 and CDR2 from the germline V gene are SGHTA and FQGNSA. The CDR3 has 15 amino acids. The ends were cut back, 3 bases at V and 2 bases at J, with 14 bases in the middle. This chain's CDR3 is CASSFQAGPTYEQYF. The CDR3 coding sequence is TGTGCCAGCAGCTTTCAGGCAGGACCAACCTACGAGCAGTACTTC.

This clonotype has at least ten counts. V gene TRBV11-1 combines with J gene TRBJ2-5; D gene ambiguous. Per the germline V gene, CDR1 is SGHAT and CDR2 is FQDESV (reference sequence). Trimming pared 0 bases from V and 0 bases from J, leaving 11 bases between. CDR3 length equals 16 residues. For the CDR3, the DNA is TGTGCCAGCAGCTTAGCGGATTGGCAGAACCAAGAGACCCAGTACTTC. Amino acid sequence: CASSLADWQNQETQYF.

A word on this clonotype: A much bigger clone sits one base away, suggesting this may be a read error. The chain carries TRBV28 and TRBJ2-7; D is unresolved. Trimming removed 3 bases at V and 8 bases at J, with 11 bases between. CDR3 length equals 12 residues. Germline-derived CDR1 and CDR2 are MDHEN and SYDVKM. This CDR3 reads CASSFRGYKQYV. The CDR3 bases are TGTGCCAGCAGTTTCCGTGGTTACAAGCAGTACGTC.

This clonotype was picked up a small number of times. The rearrangement uses TRBV11-2 and TRBJ2-1; D could derive from TRBD1 or TRBD2 (6 bases each). The CDR3 is 13 amino acids. Trimming removed 0 bases from V and 8 bases from J, with 8 bases in between. Germline CDR1 SGHAT, CDR2 FQNNGV. CDR3 loop: CASSLEEGDEQFF. As DNA, the CDR3 is TGTGCCAGCAGCTTAGAGGAGGGGGATGAGCAGTTCTTC.

This clonotype was seen more than once but under ten times. The gene calls are TRBV28 and TRBJ1-2; 7 bases align to TRBD1. The CDR3 length is 12 residues. The germline gives CDR1 MDHEN, CDR2 SYDVKM. V gave up 8 bases and J gave up 4 bases; unmatched junction bases: 4. For the CDR3, the DNA is TGTGCCAGCCGCACAGGGGCCTATGGCTACACCTTC. Amino acids: CASRTGAYGYTF.

This clonotype came up a few times. The chain is built from TRBV5-1 and TRBJ2-6; D uncertain. Trimming removed 4 bases from V and 0 bases from J, with 14 bases in between. Germline CDR1 reads SGHRS; CDR2 reads YFSETQ. The CDR3 consists of 17 residues. The CDR3 loop reads CASSPESTPSGANVLTF. In DNA, the CDR3 is TGCGCCAGCAGCCCAGAATCCACCCCCTCTGGGGCCAACGTCCTGACTTTC.

This clonotype was recorded a few times. The chain combines TRBV5-4 with TRBJ2-7; the D call may be TRBD1 or TRBD2 (6 bases each). Between the trimmed V and J ends, which lost 5 bases and 2 bases, there was a span of 14 bases. This CDR3 has 14 amino acids. Germline V lookup: CDR1 SGHNT, CDR2 YYREEE (reference sequence). The CDR3 DNA follows: TGTGCCAGCAGGCCCACGGGGGCCCCCTACGAGCAGTACTTC. Its protein is CASRPTGAPYEQYF.